These T cell receptor beta chains were read from a single sample in a study of T cells in localized non-small cell lung cancer. The method was immunoSEQ multiplex PCR; TCRdb's version includes in-frame clones alone and lacks a portion of them. This sample has roughly 3,200 clones, with approximately 24% found just once. Material: normal lung tissue next to the tumor, obtained before any cancer treatment. All receptors derive from a man between 40 and 70 years old with stage III squamous cell lung carcinoma. The CDR3 runs from the conserved cysteine through the conserved F or W. D genes are given only for firm matches.

d_gene	j_gene	v_gene	CDR3aa
TRBD1	TRBJ2-3	TRBV10-2	CASSTGGVADTQYF
TRBD2	TRBJ2-5	TRBV11-3	CASSLSTSAQETQYF
-	TRBJ1-4	TRBV25-1	CASSNRVTNEKLFF
TRBD1	TRBJ1-2	TRBV19	CASTTPGQGPYGYTF
-	TRBJ1-3	TRBV19	CASSISVTGNTIYF
TRBD2	TRBJ2-7	TRBV11-3	CASSSPPRGSYEQYF
-	TRBJ2-1	TRBV11-3	CASSPPLQGHNEQFF
-	TRBJ2-7	TRBV6-8	CASIGGYLGEQYF
-	TRBJ2-7	TRBV2	CASSGQTSYEQYF
TRBD1	TRBJ1-2	TRBV6-8	CASRTQGENYGYTF
-	TRBJ2-5	TRBV11-3	CASSLAGIGKETQYF
TRBD1	TRBJ2-7	TRBV30	CAWSVPETGNRQYF
-	TRBJ1-2	TRBV30	CAWTRDGVGYTF
TRBD1	TRBJ2-1	TRBV28	CASRALDLRGRNEQFF
-	TRBJ2-1	TRBV19	CASSITAQGSYNEQFF
-	TRBJ2-1	TRBV29-1	CSVEDGYGRHNEQFF
-	TRBJ1-3	TRBV11-3	CASSAYQGSGNTIYF
-	TRBJ2-1	TRBV19	CASSIALVYNEQFF
TRBD2	TRBJ2-1	TRBV18	CASSPVGGYNEQFF
TRBD1	TRBJ1-5	TRBV18	CASSRGQGVSNQPQHF
-	TRBJ2-1	TRBV28	CASSWYRSEQFF
-	TRBJ2-2	TRBV10-2	CASSEGFTPGELFF
-	TRBJ1-2	TRBV5-1	CASSPTGTLYGYTF
TRBD1	TRBJ2-3	TRBV11-3	CASSFLTGANTQYF
-	TRBJ1-1	TRBV7-2	CASSPPGNTEAFF
-	TRBJ1-2	TRBV6-8	CASRVTRANSNYGYTF
TRBD1	TRBJ1-2	TRBV25-1	CASQRDRHYGYTF
-	TRBJ2-2	TRBV9	CASSVVGAGELFF
-	TRBJ2-3	TRBV28	CASSLGGSTDTQYF